The entry below gives a single TCR beta chain sequence along with its context. Its target is not known. The sample originates from a study of human T cells and chemical hapten exposure. For the study at large: Minor volume differences among pooled libraries chiefly drove per-sample TCR yield variation. Notes on the study in general: Controls formed significantly fewer large CDR3 similarity clusters than expanded TCRs did. No change in TCRs above 1 in 1000 frequency was produced by DPC sensitization.

Time point described: pre-sensitization, week 0. Treatment denoted: therapeutic diphenylcyclopropenone sensitization with weekly scalp DPC. Patients had alopecia, were aged 18 to 70, and were not pregnant. CDR1 and CDR2 from the germline V gene are SGHTA and FQGNSA. This CDR3 comprises 17 residues. V was clipped by 5 bases and J by 15 bases; unmatched bases: 25. TCRdb recomputed calls from the RACE reads with MiXCR, one row per CDR3 protein. Among about 120,000 distinct CDR3 sequences listed, roughly 13% were seen once. J is TRBJ2-3 and V is TRBV7-2; 8 bases agree with TRBD2. The sequence was collected from a young woman with alopecia areata. Some clones in this sample may be carry-over from other donors' samples. The sample was whole blood, taken in connection with sensitization to the hapten diphenylcyclopropenone (DPC). CDR3 nucleotides: TGTGCCAGCAGCCTCCTCGGGGGGGGTCCCGGAGGGTCCTTGGAATATTTT. It encodes CASSLLGGGPGGSLEYF. Supplemented by reference TRBV7-2 and TRBJ2-3, the full variable domain reads GAGVSQSPSNKVTEKGKDVELRCDPISGHTALYWYRQSLGQGLEFLIYFQGNSAPDKSGLPSDRFSAERTGGSVSTLTIQRTQQEDSAVYLCASSLLGGGPGGSLEYFGPGTRLTVL.